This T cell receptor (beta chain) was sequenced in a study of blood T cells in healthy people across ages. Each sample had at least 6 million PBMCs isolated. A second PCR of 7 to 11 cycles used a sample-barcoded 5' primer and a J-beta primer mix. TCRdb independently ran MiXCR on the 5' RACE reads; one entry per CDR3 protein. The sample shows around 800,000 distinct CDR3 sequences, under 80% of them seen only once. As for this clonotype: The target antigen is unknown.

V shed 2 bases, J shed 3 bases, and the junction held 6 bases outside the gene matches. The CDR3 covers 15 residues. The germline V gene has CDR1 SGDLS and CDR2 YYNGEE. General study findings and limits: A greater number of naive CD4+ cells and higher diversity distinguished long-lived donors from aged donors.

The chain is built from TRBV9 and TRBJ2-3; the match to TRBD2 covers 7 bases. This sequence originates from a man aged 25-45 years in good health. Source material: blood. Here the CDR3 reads CASSVFWGGTDTQYF. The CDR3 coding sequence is TGTGCCAGCAGCGTGTTCTGGGGGGGAACAGATACGCAGTATTTT. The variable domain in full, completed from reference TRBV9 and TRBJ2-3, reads DSGVTQTPKHLITATGQRVTLRCSPRSGDLSVYWYQQSLDQGLQFLIQYYNGEERAKGNILERFSAQQFPDLHSELNLSSLELGDSALYFCASSVFWGGTDTQYFGPGTRLTVL.